The next 3 T cell receptor beta chains were all read from a single sample in a study of T cell responses to AZD1222 COVID-19 vaccine. Repertoires were generated with immunoSEQ multiplex PCR, while TCRdb's copy carries only in-frame clones and drops some. This table holds roughly 99,000 clones, approximately 90% found once. Sequences were derived from peripheral blood, sampled 28 days after the second AZD1222 dose. The origin of the receptors is an adult who received the AZD1222 COVID-19 vaccine.

V is TRBV7-9 and J is TRBJ1-5; a weak D match, TRBD1 (5 bases). Germline CDR1 is SEHNR and CDR2 is FQNEAQ (reference sequence). Deletions cut 5 bases from V and 6 bases from J, with 11 bases between. CDR3 length equals 13 residues. This CDR3 is CASSPVGVQPQHF. In DNA form, the CDR3 reads TGTGCCAGCAGCCCCGTAGGGGTTCAGCCCCAGCATTTT.

The chain joins TRBV18 to TRBJ1-1, with 9 bases aligning to TRBD1. The CDR3 contains 15 residues. Germline trimming cut 3 bases from V and 1 base from J; bases unmatched to any gene: 3. Germline V lookup: CDR1 KGHSH, CDR2 LQKENI. Written as DNA, the CDR3 is TGTGCCAGCTCACCCCTACAGGGGGCGAACACTGAAGCTTTCTTT. Amino acid sequence: CASSPLQGANTEAFF.

The rearrangement uses TRBV28 and TRBJ1-6; 7 bases agree with TRBD1. CDR1 is MDHEN and CDR2 is SYDVKM in the germline V gene. V shed 7 bases, J shed 7 bases, and the junction held 4 bases outside the gene matches. CDR3 length: 13 amino acids. The CDR3 DNA sequence: TGTGCCAGCAAAGACAGGGACAATTCACCCCTCCACTTT. This translates into CASKDRDNSPLHF.